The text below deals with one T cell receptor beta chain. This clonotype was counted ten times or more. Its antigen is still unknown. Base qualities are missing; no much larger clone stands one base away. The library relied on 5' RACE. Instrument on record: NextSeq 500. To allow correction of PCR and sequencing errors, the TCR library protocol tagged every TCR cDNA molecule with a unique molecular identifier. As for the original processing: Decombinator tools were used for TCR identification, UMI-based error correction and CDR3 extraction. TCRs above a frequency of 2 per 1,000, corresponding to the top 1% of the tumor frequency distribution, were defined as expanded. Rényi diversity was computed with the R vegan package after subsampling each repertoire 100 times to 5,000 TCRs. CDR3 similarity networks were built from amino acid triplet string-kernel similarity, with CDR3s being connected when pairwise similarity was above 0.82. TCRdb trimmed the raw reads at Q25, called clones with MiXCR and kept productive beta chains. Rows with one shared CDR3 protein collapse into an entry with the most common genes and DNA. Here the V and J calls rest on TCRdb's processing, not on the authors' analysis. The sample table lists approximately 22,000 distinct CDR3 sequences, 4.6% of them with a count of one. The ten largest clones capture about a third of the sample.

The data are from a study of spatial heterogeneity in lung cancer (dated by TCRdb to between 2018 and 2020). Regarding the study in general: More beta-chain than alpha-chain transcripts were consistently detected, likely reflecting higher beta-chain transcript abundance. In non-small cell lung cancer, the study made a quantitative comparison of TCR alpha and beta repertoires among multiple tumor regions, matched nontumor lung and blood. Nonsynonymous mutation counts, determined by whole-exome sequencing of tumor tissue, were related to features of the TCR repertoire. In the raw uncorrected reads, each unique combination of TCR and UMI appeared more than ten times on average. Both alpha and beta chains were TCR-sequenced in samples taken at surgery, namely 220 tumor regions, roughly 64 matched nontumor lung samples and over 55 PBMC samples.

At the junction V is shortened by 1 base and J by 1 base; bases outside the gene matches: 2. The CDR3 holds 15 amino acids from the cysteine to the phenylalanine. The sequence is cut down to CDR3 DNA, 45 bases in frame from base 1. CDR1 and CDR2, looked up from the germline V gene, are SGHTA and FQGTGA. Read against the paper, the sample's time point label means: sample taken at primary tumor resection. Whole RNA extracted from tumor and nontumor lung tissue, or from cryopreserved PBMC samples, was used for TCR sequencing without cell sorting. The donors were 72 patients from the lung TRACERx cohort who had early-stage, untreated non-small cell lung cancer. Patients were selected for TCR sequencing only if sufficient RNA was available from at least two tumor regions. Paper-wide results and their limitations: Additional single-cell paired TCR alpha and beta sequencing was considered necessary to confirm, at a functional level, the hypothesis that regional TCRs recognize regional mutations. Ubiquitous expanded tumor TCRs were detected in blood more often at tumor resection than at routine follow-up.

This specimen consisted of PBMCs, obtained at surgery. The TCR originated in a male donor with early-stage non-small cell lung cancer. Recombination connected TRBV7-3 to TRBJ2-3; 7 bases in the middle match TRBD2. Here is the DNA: TGTGCCAGCAGCTTAAGAAGCGGGGGCACAGATACGCAGTATTTT. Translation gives CASSLRSGGTDTQYF.